The next 20 T cell receptor beta chains were all read from a single sample in a study of identical twins. TCRdb passed the 5' RACE reads through MiXCR, listing each CDR3 protein once. In the table there are 500,000 to 600,000 distinct CDR3 sequences, around 20% of which are singletons. These sequences were also reported in another study, on T cells expressing NK-cell markers.

The sequenced material came from CD4+ T cells sorted from blood. Receptor source: a woman aged 18 to 35 in good health.

This clonotype was picked up a small number of times. CDR3 nucleotide sequence: TGCAGCGTTGCAGGGGCTGTTAACTATGGCTACACCTTC. Its protein is CSVAGAVNYGYTF. The rearrangement links TRBV29-1 to TRBJ1-2; maybe TRBD1 (6 bases). Germline values: CDR1 SQVTM, CDR2 ANQGSEA. Trimming pared 4 bases from V and 1 base from J, leaving 10 bases between. The CDR3 is 13 amino acids. The full variable domain, its missing parts supplied by reference TRBV29-1 and TRBJ1-2, is SAVISQKPSRDICQRGTSLTIQCQVDSQVTMMFWYRQQPGQSLTLIATANQGSEATYESGFVIDKFPISRPNLTFSTLTVSNMSPEDSSIYLCSVAGAVNYGYTFGSGTRLTVV.

In its sample, this clonotype was seen a few times. The genes are TRBV5-5 and TRBJ1-4; D unclear. From germline, CDR1 is SGHKS and CDR2 YYEKEE (reference sequence). V lost 5 bases and J lost 5, with 16 bases in between. This CDR3 comprises 15 residues. CDR3 sequence reads: CASRESGSGNEKLFF. The CDR3 DNA is TGTGCCAGCAGGGAATCCGGGTCCGGGAATGAAAAACTGTTTTTT.

J is TRBJ2-3 and V is TRBV29-1; D might be TRBD1 or TRBD2, each matching 7 bases. CDR3 length: 13 residues. Germline CDR1 is SQVTM and CDR2 is ANQGSEA. Deletions cut 5 bases from V and 2 bases from J, with 11 bases between. DNA for the CDR3: TGCAGCGTTACAGGGGACTACACAGATACGCAGTATTTT. Protein sequence: CSVTGDYTDTQYF.

The chain joins TRBV24-1 to TRBJ2-1, with D hard to call. CDR1 KGHDR and CDR2 SFDVKD come from the germline V gene. Trimming removed 3 bases from V and 6 bases from J, with 17 bases in between. CDR3 length: 16 amino acids. This CDR3 is CATSDHTARRTNEQFF. The CDR3 DNA follows: TGTGCCACCAGTGATCATACGGCCCGGCGGACCAATGAGCAGTTCTTC.

This clonotype came up a few times. CDR3 sequence reads: CASILTREQYF. The CDR3 DNA sequence: TGTGCCAGCATTTTGACGCGGGAGCAGTACTTC. The rearrangement uses TRBV2 and TRBJ2-7; D is undetermined. Trimming stripped 7 bases from V and 7 bases from J, with 11 bases between. CDR1 and CDR2 (germline): SNHLY, FYNNEI. This CDR3 contains 11 residues.

This clonotype has more than one count but fewer than ten. DNA of the CDR3: TGTGCCAGCAGTTCCACCGGGACAGGGAAGGGGGAGACCCAGTACTTC. Its protein is CASSSTGTGKGETQYF. The V gene is TRBV6-5, the J gene TRBJ2-5, with 9 bases lining up with TRBD1. Germline V gives CDR1 MNHEY, CDR2 SVGAGI. The CDR3 covers 16 residues. Losses at the gene ends were 4 bases for V and 5 bases for J; bases not matched to a gene: 11.

This sequence joins TRBV12-3 or TRBV12-4 and TRBJ2-1, with 13 positions matching TRBD2. The CDR3 covers 15 residues. V gave up 5 bases and J gave up 6 bases; unmatched junction bases: 4. The CDR3 DNA reads TGTGCCAGCAGTATGACTAGCGGGAGGATCAATGAGCAGTTCTTC. Amino acids: CASSMTSGRINEQFF.

V gene TRBV20-1 combines with J gene TRBJ2-3; 9 positions agree with TRBD2. Germline V gene lookup returns CDR1 DFQATT and CDR2 SNEGSKA (reference sequence). The CDR3 extends over 16 amino acids. Losses at the gene ends were 1 base for V and 4 bases for J; bases not matched to a gene: 9. The CDR3 DNA sequence: TGCAGTGCTAGAGGGTCGACTAGCGGCCCCGCAGATACGCAGTATTTT. It is translated as CSARGSTSGPADTQYF.

This clonotype was detected only a few times. The gene calls are TRBV7-8 and TRBJ1-5; D unresolved. Germline V gives CDR1 SGHVS, CDR2 FQNEAQ. The CDR3 has 16 residues. The germline V and J ends were trimmed by 1 base and 2 bases, with 12 bases remaining between them. CDR3: CASSLVGLSGNQPQHF. CDR3 coding DNA: TGTGCCAGCAGCTTAGTAGGGCTTAGTGGCAATCAGCCCCAGCATTTT.

The chain employs TRBV12-3 or TRBV12-4 and TRBJ2-7; no clear D. The CDR3 sequence is 14 residues long. V lost 5 bases to trimming and J lost 1 base, with 12 bases between them. The CDR3: CASSQISYSYEQYF. In DNA form, the CDR3 reads TGTGCCAGCAGTCAAATATCGTATTCCTACGAGCAGTACTTC.

The table lists this clonotype with a few counts. Written as DNA, the CDR3 is TGTGCCCTCCCCGGGCTCGAGACCCAGTACTTC. Translation gives CALPGLETQYF. V gene TRBV6-5 combines with J gene TRBJ2-5; D uncertain. V lost 11 bases, J lost 5 bases, and 12 bases lay in between. Germline-derived CDR1 and CDR2 are MNHEY and SVGAGI. The CDR3 contains 11 residues.

V gene TRBV6-5 combines with J gene TRBJ1-6, with 10 positions matching TRBD1. V was clipped by 2 bases and J by 4 bases; unmatched bases: 2. The CDR3 extends over 16 amino acids. Germline V gene data show CDR1 as MNHEY and CDR2 as SVGAGI. CDR3 in DNA: TGTGCCAGCAGTTACAGGACAGGGGGGTATAATTCACCCCTCCACTTT. This gives the protein CASSYRTGGYNSPLHF.

This clonotype was observed a few times. The chain carries TRBV29-1 and TRBJ2-3; 7 bases map to TRBD2. The trim removed 5 bases at V and 5 bases at J, leaving 13 bases unmatched. The CDR3 is made up of 15 amino acids. The germline gives CDR1 SQVTM, CDR2 ANQGSEA. CDR3 nucleotides: TGCAGCGTTAATGGGGGGGAAAAGTTGAAAGATACGCAGTATTTT. Protein product: CSVNGGEKLKDTQYF.

The rearrangement joins TRBV5-6 to TRBJ2-1; D unclear. From germline, CDR1 is SGHDT and CDR2 YYEEEE. This CDR3 is built from 15 residues. Trimming took 1 base from V and 0 from J, leaving 8 bases between them. The CDR3 coding sequence is TGTGCCAGCAGCTTGCGACTTAGCTCCTACAATGAGCAGTTCTTC. It codes for CASSLRLSSYNEQFF.

This chain joins TRBV20-1 and TRBJ2-5; TRBD2 matches 7 bases. The CDR3 spans 14 residues. CDR1 is DFQATT and CDR2 is SNEGSKA in the germline V gene (reference sequence). V trimming: 6 bases; J trimming: 1 base; junction bases outside the gene matches: 8. DNA of the CDR3: TGCAGTGCCACCCTGGCGGGAGTCCAAGAGACCCAGTACTTC. Amino acids: CSATLAGVQETQYF.

The chain employs TRBV4-3 and TRBJ2-1, with no clear D. The CDR3 extends over 14 amino acids. Germline lookup yields CDR1 LGHNA and CDR2 YSLEER. V lost 3 bases, J lost 9 bases, and 15 bases lay in between. CDR3 loop: CASSQDRAPGEQFF. For the CDR3, the DNA is TGCGCCAGCAGCCAGGACCGGGCCCCCGGTGAGCAGTTCTTC.

The chain links TRBV6-2 or TRBV6-3 to TRBJ1-4; D perhaps matches TRBD1 (5 bases). The CDR3 is 17 amino acids. Germline V gives CDR1 MNHEY, CDR2 SVGEGT. With 5 bases removed from V and 3 bases from J, the gap between germline ends came to 19 bases. CDR3 sequence: CASSTLPGRSANEKLFF. Written as DNA, the CDR3 is TGTGCCAGCAGTACCCTCCCAGGGAGGTCGGCTAATGAAAAACTGTTTTTT.

The rearrangement links TRBV20-1 to TRBJ2-5; TRBD2 aligns across 12 bases. The CDR3 runs 14 residues. The junction had 3 bases not matched to a gene; V was cut back by 2 bases and J by 5 bases. Germline CDR1 reads DFQATT; CDR2 reads SNEGSKA (reference sequence). CDR3 sequence reads: CSARPSGRAETQYF. DNA for the CDR3: TGCAGTGCTAGACCTAGCGGGAGGGCCGAGACCCAGTACTTC.

This clonotype turned up a few times. CDR3 amino acids: CASSLSVGTSGSINEQFF. The CDR3 DNA sequence: TGCGCCAGCAGCTTGAGCGTGGGGACTAGTGGATCAATCAATGAGCAGTTCTTC. This rearrangement joins TRBV5-1 to TRBJ2-1; 8 nucleotides match TRBD2. The ends lost 1 base at V and 6 bases at J; junction bases unmatched: 15. This CDR3 comprises 18 residues. The V gene's germline CDR1 is SGHRS and CDR2 YFSETQ.

V gene TRBV20-1 combines with J gene TRBJ1-5; no clear D. The V end was cut by 6 bases, the J end by 5 bases, with 17 bases between. The CDR3 runs to 14 residues. Germline V gene lookup returns CDR1 DFQATT and CDR2 SNEGSKA (reference sequence). The CDR3 DNA is TGCAGTGCGCGAGCCGGGCCCGGGCATCAGCCCCAGCATTTT. Protein: CSARAGPGHQPQHF.